This TCR beta chain was sequenced during a study of blood T cell repertoires in COVID-19. Study at large: COVID-19 samples, acute and convalescent, were from the United States, Italy and Spain.

Clones were read by immunoSEQ multiplex PCR, and TCRdb kept only the in-frame ones, dropping some. This table holds about 200,000 clones, about 77% found once. The junction had 14 bases not matched to a gene; V was cut back by 4 bases and J by 5 bases. Germline V CDR1 and CDR2: SGHRS, YFSETQ. This CDR3 comprises 17 residues. Ages ranged from about 18 to 100 years, with residence in about 24 US areas. The chain employs TRBV5-1 and TRBJ2-5; 10 nucleotides agree with TRBD1. The sample comprised PBMCs or T cells enriched from blood (not recorded which). The origin of this receptor is a woman between 45 and 60 years old with acute COVID-19. CDR3 DNA sequence: TGCGCCAGCAGCAGAAATCCGGGACAGGGGATTACGGAGACCCAGTACTTC. Amino acid sequence: CASSRNPGQGITETQYF.